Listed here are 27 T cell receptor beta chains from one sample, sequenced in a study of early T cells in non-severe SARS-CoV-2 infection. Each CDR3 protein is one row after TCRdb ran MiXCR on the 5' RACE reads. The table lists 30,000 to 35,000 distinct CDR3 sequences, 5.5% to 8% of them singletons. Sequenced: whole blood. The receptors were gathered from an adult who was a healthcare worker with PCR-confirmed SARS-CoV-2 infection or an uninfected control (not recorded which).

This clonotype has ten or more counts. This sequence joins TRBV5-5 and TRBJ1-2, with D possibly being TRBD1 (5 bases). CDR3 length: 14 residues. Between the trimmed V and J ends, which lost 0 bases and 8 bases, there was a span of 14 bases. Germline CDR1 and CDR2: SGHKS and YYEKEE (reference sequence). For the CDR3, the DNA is TGTGCCAGCAGCTTGGCCAACCGGGGCGGAGGCTACACCTTC. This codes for CASSLANRGGGYTF.

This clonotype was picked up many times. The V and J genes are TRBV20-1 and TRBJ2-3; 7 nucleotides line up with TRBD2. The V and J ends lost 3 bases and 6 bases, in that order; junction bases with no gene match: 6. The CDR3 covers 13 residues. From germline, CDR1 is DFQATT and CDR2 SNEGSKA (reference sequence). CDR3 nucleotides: TGCAGTGCTAGCGGCGCGGGAGTTGATACGCAGTATTTT. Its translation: CSASGAGVDTQYF.

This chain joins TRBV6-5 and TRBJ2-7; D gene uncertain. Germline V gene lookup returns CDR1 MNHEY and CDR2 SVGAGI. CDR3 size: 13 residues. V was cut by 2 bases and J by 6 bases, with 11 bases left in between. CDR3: CASSYSGPGEQYF. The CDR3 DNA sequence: TGTGCCAGCAGTTACAGTGGTCCAGGCGAGCAGTACTTC.

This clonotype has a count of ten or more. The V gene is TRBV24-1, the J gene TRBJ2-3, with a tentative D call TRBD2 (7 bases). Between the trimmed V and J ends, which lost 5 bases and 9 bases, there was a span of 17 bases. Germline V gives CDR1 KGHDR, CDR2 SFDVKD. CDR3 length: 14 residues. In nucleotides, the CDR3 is TGTGCCACCAGTGGACCTGGGGGGGGGCGAACGCAGTATTTT. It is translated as CATSGPGGGRTQYF.

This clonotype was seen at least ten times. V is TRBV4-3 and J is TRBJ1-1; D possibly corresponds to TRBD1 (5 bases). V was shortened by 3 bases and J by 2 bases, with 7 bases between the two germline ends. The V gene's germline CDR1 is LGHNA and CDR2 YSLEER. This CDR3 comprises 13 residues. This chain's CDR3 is CASSQRGNTEAFF. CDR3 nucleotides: TGCGCCAGCAGCCAGAGGGGAAACACTGAAGCTTTCTTT.

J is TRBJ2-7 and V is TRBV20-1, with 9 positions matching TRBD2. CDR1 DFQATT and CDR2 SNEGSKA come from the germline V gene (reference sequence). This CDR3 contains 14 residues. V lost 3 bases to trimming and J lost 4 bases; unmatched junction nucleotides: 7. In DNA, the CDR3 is TGCAGTGCTAGGGTAGCGGGAGACGTATACGAGCAGTACTTC. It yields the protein CSARVAGDVYEQYF.

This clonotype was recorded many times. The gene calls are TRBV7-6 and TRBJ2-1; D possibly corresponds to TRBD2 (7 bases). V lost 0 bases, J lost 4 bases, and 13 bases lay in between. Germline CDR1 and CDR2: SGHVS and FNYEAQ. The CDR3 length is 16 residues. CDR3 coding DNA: TGTGCCAGCAGCTTAGCCGGGGGGCTTACTTACAATGAGCAGTTCTTC. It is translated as CASSLAGGLTYNEQFF.

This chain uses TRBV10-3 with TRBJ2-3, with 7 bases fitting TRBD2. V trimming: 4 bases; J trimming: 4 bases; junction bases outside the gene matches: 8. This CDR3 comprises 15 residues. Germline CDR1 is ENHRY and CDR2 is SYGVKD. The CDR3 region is CAISGQTGGSDTQYF. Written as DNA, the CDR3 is TGTGCCATCAGTGGACAGACGGGAGGATCAGATACGCAGTATTTT.

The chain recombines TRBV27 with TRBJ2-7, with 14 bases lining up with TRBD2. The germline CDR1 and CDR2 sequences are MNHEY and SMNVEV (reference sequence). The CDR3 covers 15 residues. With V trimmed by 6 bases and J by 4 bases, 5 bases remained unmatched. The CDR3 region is CASRGTSGSIYEQYF. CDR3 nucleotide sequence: TGTGCCAGCAGGGGGACTAGCGGGAGTATTTACGAGCAGTACTTC.

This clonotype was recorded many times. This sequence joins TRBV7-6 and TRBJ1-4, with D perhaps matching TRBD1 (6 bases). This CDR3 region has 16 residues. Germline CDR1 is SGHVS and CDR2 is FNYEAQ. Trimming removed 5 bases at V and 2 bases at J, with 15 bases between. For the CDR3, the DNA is TGTGCCAGCAGCGTAAGACAGGTCGGGACTAATGAAAAACTGTTTTTT. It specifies CASSVRQVGTNEKLFF.

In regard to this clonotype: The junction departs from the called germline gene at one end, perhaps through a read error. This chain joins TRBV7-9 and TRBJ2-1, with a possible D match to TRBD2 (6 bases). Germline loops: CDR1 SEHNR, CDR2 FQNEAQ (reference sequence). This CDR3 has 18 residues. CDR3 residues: CASSLGRAVRSSYNERFF. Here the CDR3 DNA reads TGTGCCAGCAGCTTAGGGAGGGCGGTCAGAAGCTCCTACAATGAGCGGTTCTTC.

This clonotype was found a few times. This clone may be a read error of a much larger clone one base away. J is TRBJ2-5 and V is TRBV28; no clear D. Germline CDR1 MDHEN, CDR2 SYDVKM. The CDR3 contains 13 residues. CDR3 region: CVSSLSGQETQYF. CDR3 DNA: TGTGTCAGCAGTTTATCTGGGCAAGAGACCCAGTACTTC.

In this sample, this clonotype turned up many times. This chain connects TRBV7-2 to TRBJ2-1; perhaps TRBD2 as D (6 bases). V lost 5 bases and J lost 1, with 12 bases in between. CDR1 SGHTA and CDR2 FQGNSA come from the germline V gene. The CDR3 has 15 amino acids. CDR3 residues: CASSRDWGSYNEQFF. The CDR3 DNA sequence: TGTGCCAGCAGCCGGGACTGGGGGTCCTACAATGAGCAGTTCTTC.

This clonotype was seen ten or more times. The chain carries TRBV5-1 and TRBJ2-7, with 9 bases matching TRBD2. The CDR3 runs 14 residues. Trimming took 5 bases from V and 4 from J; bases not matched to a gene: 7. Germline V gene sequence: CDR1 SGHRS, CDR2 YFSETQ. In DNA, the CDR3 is TGCGCCAGCAGGTCGGCGGGAGGGTATTACGAGCAGTACTTC. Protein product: CASRSAGGYYEQYF.

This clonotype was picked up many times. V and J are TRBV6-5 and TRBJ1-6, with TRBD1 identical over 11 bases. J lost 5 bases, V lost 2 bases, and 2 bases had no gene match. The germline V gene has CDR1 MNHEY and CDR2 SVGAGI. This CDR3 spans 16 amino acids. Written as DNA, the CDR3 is TGTGCCAGCAGTTACCGGACAGGGGGCAATAATTCACCCCTCCACTTT. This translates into CASSYRTGGNNSPLHF.

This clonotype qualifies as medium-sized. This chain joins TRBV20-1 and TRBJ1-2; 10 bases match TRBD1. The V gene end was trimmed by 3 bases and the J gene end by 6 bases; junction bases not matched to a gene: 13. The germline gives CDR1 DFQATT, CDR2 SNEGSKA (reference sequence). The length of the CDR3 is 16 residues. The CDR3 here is CSASFLPGQGPNGYTF. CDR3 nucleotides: TGCAGTGCTAGCTTTCTTCCGGGACAGGGGCCGAATGGCTACACCTTC.

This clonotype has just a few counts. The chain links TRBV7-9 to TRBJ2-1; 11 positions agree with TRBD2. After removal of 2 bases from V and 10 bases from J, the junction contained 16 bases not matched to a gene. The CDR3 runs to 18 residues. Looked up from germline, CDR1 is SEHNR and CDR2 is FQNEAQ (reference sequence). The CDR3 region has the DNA TGTGCCAGCAGCTTACCCGGACTGGGGACTAGCGGTCTCAGGGAGCAGTTCTTC. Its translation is CASSLPGLGTSGLREQFF.

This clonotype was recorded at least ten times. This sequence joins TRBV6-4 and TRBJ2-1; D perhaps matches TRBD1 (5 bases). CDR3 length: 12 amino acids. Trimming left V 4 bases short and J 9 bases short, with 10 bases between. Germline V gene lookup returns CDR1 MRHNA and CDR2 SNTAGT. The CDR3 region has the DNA TGTGCCAGCAGTGCAGGGTATGGTGAGCAGTTCTTC. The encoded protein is CASSAGYGEQFF.

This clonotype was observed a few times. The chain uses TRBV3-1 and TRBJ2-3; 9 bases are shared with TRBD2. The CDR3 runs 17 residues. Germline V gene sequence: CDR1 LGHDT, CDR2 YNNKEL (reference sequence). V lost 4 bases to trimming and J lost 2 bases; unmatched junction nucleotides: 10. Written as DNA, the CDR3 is TGTGCCAGCAGCCTCTCTCCGGCGGGAGGGCCCACAGATACGCAGTATTTT. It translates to CASSLSPAGGPTDTQYF.

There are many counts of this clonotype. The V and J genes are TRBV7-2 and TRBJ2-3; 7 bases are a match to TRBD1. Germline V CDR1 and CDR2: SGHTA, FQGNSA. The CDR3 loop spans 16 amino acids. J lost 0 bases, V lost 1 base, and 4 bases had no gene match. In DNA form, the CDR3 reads TGTGCCAGCAGCTTAGTACGGGGACAGAGCACAGATACGCAGTATTTT. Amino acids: CASSLVRGQSTDTQYF.

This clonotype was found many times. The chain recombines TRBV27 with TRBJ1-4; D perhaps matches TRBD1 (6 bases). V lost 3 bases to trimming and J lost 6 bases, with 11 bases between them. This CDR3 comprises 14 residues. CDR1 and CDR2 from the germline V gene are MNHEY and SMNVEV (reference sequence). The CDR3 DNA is TGTGCCAGCAGTTTTTCCAGGGGTGATGAAAAACTGTTTTTT. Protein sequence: CASSFSRGDEKLFF.

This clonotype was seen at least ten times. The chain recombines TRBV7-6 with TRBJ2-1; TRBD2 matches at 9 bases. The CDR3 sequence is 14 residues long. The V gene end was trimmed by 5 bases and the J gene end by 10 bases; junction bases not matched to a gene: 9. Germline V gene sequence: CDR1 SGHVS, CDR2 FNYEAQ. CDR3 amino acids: CASSPRLAGREQFF. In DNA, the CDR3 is TGTGCCAGCAGCCCTAGGCTAGCGGGACGGGAGCAGTTCTTC.

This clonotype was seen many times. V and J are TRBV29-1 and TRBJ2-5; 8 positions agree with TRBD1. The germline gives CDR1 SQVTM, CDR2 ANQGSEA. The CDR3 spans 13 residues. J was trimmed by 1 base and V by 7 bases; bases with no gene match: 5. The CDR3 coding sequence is TGCAGCGGAGGACAGGGCTCCCAAGAGACCCAGTACTTC. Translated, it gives CSGGQGSQETQYF.

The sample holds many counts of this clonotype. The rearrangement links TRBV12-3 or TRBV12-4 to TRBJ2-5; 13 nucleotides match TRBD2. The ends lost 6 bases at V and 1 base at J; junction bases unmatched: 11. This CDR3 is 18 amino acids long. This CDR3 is CASSPLAGGLLPQETQYF. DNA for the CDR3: TGTGCCAGCAGCCCACTAGCGGGAGGGCTACTCCCCCAAGAGACCCAGTACTTC.

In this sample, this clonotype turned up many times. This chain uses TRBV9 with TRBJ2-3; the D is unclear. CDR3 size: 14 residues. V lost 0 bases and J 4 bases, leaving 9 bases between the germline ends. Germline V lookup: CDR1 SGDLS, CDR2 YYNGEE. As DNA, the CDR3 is TGTGCCAGCAGCGTAGAAGTGTTAGCAGATACGCAGTATTTT. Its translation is CASSVEVLADTQYF.

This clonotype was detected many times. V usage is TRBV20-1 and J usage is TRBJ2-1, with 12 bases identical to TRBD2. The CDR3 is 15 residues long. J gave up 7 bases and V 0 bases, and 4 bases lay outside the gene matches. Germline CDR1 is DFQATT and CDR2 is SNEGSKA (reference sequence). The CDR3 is CSARDLAGGPNEQFF. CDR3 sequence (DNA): TGCAGTGCTAGAGACCTAGCGGGAGGGCCAAATGAGCAGTTCTTC.

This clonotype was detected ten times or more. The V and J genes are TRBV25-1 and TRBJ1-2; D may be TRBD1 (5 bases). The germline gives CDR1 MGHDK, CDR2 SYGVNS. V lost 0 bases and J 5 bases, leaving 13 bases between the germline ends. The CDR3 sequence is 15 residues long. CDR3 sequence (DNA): TGTGCCAGCAGTGAATATGGAGGGGAAGTGTATGGCTACACCTTC. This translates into CASSEYGGEVYGYTF.